Listed below are T cell receptor beta chains from one sample, sequenced in a study of cytomegalovirus exposure and HLA in healthy donors. Libraries were prepared by immunoSEQ multiplex PCR; TCRdb keeps only in-frame clonotypes and omits some of them. The sample carries hundreds of thousands of clones, about two thirds recorded once. Sequencing used PBMCs. Every receptor here comes from a man in his forties or fifties in good health and CMV-seropositive. CDR3s include the opening cysteine and the closing phenylalanine or tryptophan. Fields, in order: J gene, V gene, CDR3 protein.

j_gene: TRBJ2-3
v_gene: TRBV2
CDR3aa: CASTKAGGTDTQYF

j_gene: TRBJ1-2
v_gene: TRBV6-5
CDR3aa: CATTVGRAWGYTF

j_gene: TRBJ2-2
v_gene: TRBV28
CDR3aa: CASRPSDRGRTGELFF

j_gene: TRBJ2-2
v_gene: TRBV19
CDR3aa: CASRTGSGELFF

j_gene: TRBJ1-6
v_gene: TRBV7-6
CDR3aa: CASSLGQGADNSPLHF

j_gene: TRBJ2-1
v_gene: TRBV7-2
CDR3aa: CASSLEGAGYNEQFF

j_gene: TRBJ2-1
v_gene: TRBV29-1
CDR3aa: CSVEGHPAREQFF

j_gene: TRBJ2-3
v_gene: TRBV5-1
CDR3aa: CASSFDGTGRDTQYF

j_gene: TRBJ2-1
v_gene: TRBV4-2
CDR3aa: CASSPFISYGDNEQFF

j_gene: TRBJ1-1
v_gene: TRBV11-2
CDR3aa: CASSAGGQGARNTEAFF

j_gene: TRBJ2-4
v_gene: TRBV15
CDR3aa: CATSRDTGSNIQYF

j_gene: TRBJ2-4
v_gene: TRBV4-2
CDR3aa: CASSPGTGEKNIQYF

j_gene: TRBJ1-5
v_gene: TRBV19
CDR3aa: CASSIVGGGAGQPQHF

j_gene: TRBJ2-1
v_gene: TRBV13
CDR3aa: CASSFKTLGNEQFF

j_gene: TRBJ2-7
v_gene: TRBV9
CDR3aa: CASSPGQGQAYEQYF

j_gene: -
v_gene: TRBV29-1
CDR3aa: CSVRTSGEGGYEQYF

j_gene: TRBJ1-6
v_gene: TRBV27
CDR3aa: CASRQGQGNSPLHF

j_gene: TRBJ2-7
v_gene: TRBV7-6
CDR3aa: CASSQGQPSSYEQYF

j_gene: TRBJ1-2
v_gene: TRBV13
CDR3aa: CASSLGLEGSMNTF

j_gene: TRBJ1-6
v_gene: TRBV2
CDR3aa: CASSDSTGNSPLHF

j_gene: TRBJ2-7
v_gene: TRBV6-5
CDR3aa: CASSSPGRGSYEQYF

j_gene: TRBJ2-1
v_gene: TRBV27
CDR3aa: CASSSGGAGNEQFF

j_gene: TRBJ2-4
v_gene: TRBV2
CDR3aa: CASSAVIYRGAKNIQYF

j_gene: TRBJ2-5
v_gene: TRBV5-6
CDR3aa: CASSFRGNFQETQYF

j_gene: TRBJ1-4
v_gene: TRBV6-1
CDR3aa: CASSEALGGANEKLFF

j_gene: TRBJ1-2
v_gene: TRBV29-1
CDR3aa: CSVSQTGVPNYGYTF

j_gene: TRBJ2-5
v_gene: TRBV6-5
CDR3aa: CASSYSSGGETQYF

j_gene: TRBJ1-2
v_gene: TRBV9
CDR3aa: CASSWDSAYGYTF

j_gene: TRBJ1-4
v_gene: TRBV27
CDR3aa: CASSTLGGREKLFF

j_gene: TRBJ2-5
v_gene: TRBV2
CDR3aa: CASSAGDQETQYF

j_gene: TRBJ1-6
v_gene: TRBV6-5
CDR3aa: CASQQDYNSPLHF

j_gene: TRBJ2-3
v_gene: TRBV5-1
CDR3aa: CASSSTSGGDTQYF

j_gene: TRBJ2-1
v_gene: TRBV10-1
CDR3aa: CASSDAGSPYNEQFF

j_gene: TRBJ2-3
v_gene: TRBV18
CDR3aa: CASSPPSSTDTQYF

j_gene: TRBJ1-2
v_gene: TRBV7-4
CDR3aa: CARPHRPDGNYNYGYTF

j_gene: TRBJ2-1
v_gene: TRBV5-4
CDR3aa: CASTGRANEQFF

j_gene: TRBJ2-1
v_gene: TRBV6-5
CDR3aa: CASSELGQGVREFF

j_gene: TRBJ1-2
v_gene: TRBV5-6
CDR3aa: CASSFGQVEVGYTF

j_gene: TRBJ2-7
v_gene: TRBV2
CDR3aa: CASSSSSGKGDEQYF

j_gene: TRBJ2-2
v_gene: TRBV28
CDR3aa: CASSVGQNTGELFF

j_gene: TRBJ2-3
v_gene: TRBV2
CDR3aa: CASSEFIWEGTDTQYF

j_gene: TRBJ1-1
v_gene: TRBV9
CDR3aa: CASSVSQGGLGTEAFF

j_gene: TRBJ2-5
v_gene: TRBV28
CDR3aa: CASSHLGSNQETQYF

j_gene: TRBJ1-1
v_gene: TRBV2
CDR3aa: CASSEHVANTEAFF

j_gene: TRBJ2-5
v_gene: TRBV19
CDR3aa: CASSLWGGGEETQYF

j_gene: TRBJ1-1
v_gene: TRBV5-8
CDR3aa: CASSYRFGGGNTEAFF

j_gene: TRBJ1-1
v_gene: TRBV2
CDR3aa: CASTEPGQGEAFF

j_gene: TRBJ2-5
v_gene: TRBV10-3
CDR3aa: CAIRPGHLQETQYF

j_gene: TRBJ1-1
v_gene: TRBV7-6
CDR3aa: CASSQVPGRAEAFF

j_gene: TRBJ2-1
v_gene: TRBV5-6
CDR3aa: CASSADKNEQFF

j_gene: TRBJ2-7
v_gene: TRBV10-3
CDR3aa: CAISEFRTGGYEQYF

j_gene: TRBJ1-1
v_gene: TRBV5-1
CDR3aa: CASSLQGEDTEAFF

j_gene: TRBJ1-6
v_gene: TRBV5-4
CDR3aa: CASSTGTVNSPLHF

j_gene: TRBJ2-3
v_gene: TRBV4-3
CDR3aa: CASSQEGAGLGDTQYF

j_gene: TRBJ1-3
v_gene: TRBV18
CDR3aa: CASSPSQGDSGNTIYF

j_gene: TRBJ1-2
v_gene: TRBV5-6
CDR3aa: CASSPVGSSYTF

j_gene: TRBJ1-5
v_gene: TRBV9
CDR3aa: CASSPQGGNQPQHF

j_gene: TRBJ2-2
v_gene: TRBV7-3
CDR3aa: CASSLRGTGVNTGELFF

j_gene: TRBJ1-5
v_gene: TRBV11-2
CDR3aa: CASSLGRSTLQGQPQHF

j_gene: TRBJ2-7
v_gene: TRBV9
CDR3aa: CASSPRDSYEQYF